These 18 T cell receptor beta chains originate from one sample sequenced in a study of blood T cell repertoires in COVID-19. This table comes from immunoSEQ multiplex PCR, and its TCRdb copy is limited to in-frame clones, with some not included. The sample contains approximately 50,000 clones, 86% of which appear only once. Specimen: peripheral blood. The source of these receptors is a human donor in a cohort sampled during active COVID-19.

The rearrangement joins TRBV5-1 to TRBJ1-2; D is possibly TRBD1 (5 bases). The ends were cut back, 4 bases at V and 4 bases at J, with 14 bases in the middle. The germline V gene has CDR1 SGHRS and CDR2 YFSETQ. CDR3 size: 14 residues. CDR3 DNA: TGCGCCAGCAGCCCCCCAGAAGGGGCCTATGGCTACACCTTC. Amino acid sequence: CASSPPEGAYGYTF. Full variable domain (rest looked up from reference TRBV5-1 and TRBJ1-2): KAGVTQTPRYLIKTRGQQVTLSCSPISGHRSVSWYQQTPGQGLQFLFEYFSETQRNKGNFPGRFSGRQFSNSRSEMNVSTLELGDSALYLCASSPPEGAYGYTFGSGTRLTVV.

This clone appeared a few times. J is TRBJ1-2 and V is TRBV5-4; tentatively, D is TRBD1 (6 bases). The CDR3 sequence is 13 residues long. Looked up from germline, CDR1 is SGHNT and CDR2 is YYREEE (reference sequence). V lost 1 base and J lost 7, with 11 bases in between. The CDR3 region is CASSLRGAGGYTF. DNA for the CDR3: TGTGCCAGCAGCTTGCGGGGGGCCGGTGGCTACACCTTC.

The genes are TRBV29-1 and TRBJ2-1, with 7 bases matching TRBD1. V lost 4 bases and J lost 6; bases outside the gene matches: 6. Germline V lookup: CDR1 SQVTM, CDR2 ANQGSEA. This CDR3 comprises 13 residues. The CDR3 coding sequence is TGCAGCGTTGGTGGCTCAGGGGGCAATGAGCAGTTCTTC. Residues: CSVGGSGGNEQFF.

The chain employs TRBV3-1 (or the pseudogene TRBV3-2) and TRBJ2-5; tentative D call: TRBD1 (5 bases). CDR1 LGHDT and CDR2 YNNKEL come from the germline V gene (reference sequence). CDR3 length: 16 residues. V was trimmed by 0 bases and J by 5 bases, leaving 16 bases between them. The CDR3 loop is CASSQDGAGLGETQYF. The CDR3 DNA follows: TGTGCCAGCAGCCAAGATGGGGCAGGGCTGGGGGAGACCCAGTACTTC.

This chain links TRBV24-1 with TRBJ2-1; the match to TRBD1 covers 11 bases. The CDR3 totals 13 residues. Trimming cost V 7 bases and J 9 bases; bases outside gene matches: 4. CDR1 KGHDR and CDR2 SFDVKD come from the germline V gene. The CDR3 reads CATRGQGATEQFF. The CDR3 nucleotides are TGTGCCACCAGAGGACAGGGGGCCACTGAGCAGTTCTTC.

V usage is TRBV15 and J usage is TRBJ2-2; 14 positions match TRBD2. This CDR3 has 16 residues. The junction had 5 bases not matched to a gene; V was cut back by 5 bases and J by 6 bases. Germline-derived CDR1 and CDR2 are LNHNV and YYDKDF (reference sequence). This CDR3 reads CATSHRLAGGPGELFF. In nucleotides, the CDR3 is TGTGCCACCAGCCACAGACTAGCGGGGGGGCCCGGGGAGCTGTTTTTT. Using reference TRBV15 and TRBJ2-2 for the parts outside the CDR3, the full variable domain is DAMVIQNPRYQVTQFGKPVTLSCSQTLNHNVMYWYQQKSSQAPKLLFHYYDKDFNNEADTPDNFQSRRPNTSFCFLDIRSPGLGDTAMYLCATSHRLAGGPGELFFGEGSRLTVL.

The V call is TRBV7-6, the J call TRBJ1-1; 11 nucleotides align to TRBD1. Unmatched junction bases numbered 3, after V lost 3 bases and J lost 9 bases. Germline V lookup: CDR1 SGHVS, CDR2 FNYEAQ. The CDR3 consists of 13 residues. CDR3 in amino acids: CASSLDRGLKAFF. Here the CDR3 DNA reads TGTGCCAGCAGCTTGGACAGGGGGCTAAAAGCTTTCTTT.

This clone qualifies as medium-sized. V usage is TRBV24-1 and J usage is TRBJ2-2; 8 nucleotides match TRBD1. This CDR3 contains 15 residues. Germline CDR1 is KGHDR and CDR2 is SFDVKD. Trimming at V came to 3 bases and at J to 9 bases, leaving 8 bases not matched to a gene. The CDR3 DNA reads as TGTGCCACCAGTGATCCCGGACAGGGTTCAAGGGAGCTGTTTTTT. It specifies CATSDPGQGSRELFF.

The chain links TRBV19 to TRBJ2-5; D is ambiguous. Germline CDR1 and CDR2: LNHDA and SQIVND (reference sequence). V was cut by 3 bases and J by 5 bases, with 13 bases left in between. The CDR3 length is 14 residues. The chain's CDR3 is CASSIYSREETQYF. The CDR3 DNA is TGTGCCAGTAGTATCTACAGCCGAGAGGAGACCCAGTACTTC.

The rearrangement uses TRBV4-2 and TRBJ2-1; 7 bases align to TRBD2. Germline trimming cut 4 bases from V and 7 bases from J; bases unmatched to any gene: 13. This CDR3 contains 16 residues. Germline V CDR1 and CDR2: LGHNA, YNFKEQ. In DNA, the CDR3 is TGTGCCAGCAGCCCAGCAGGTGGGAGGGCCGGAAATGAGCAGTTCTTC. Residues: CASSPAGGRAGNEQFF.

The chain employs TRBV11-2 and TRBJ2-3; TRBD2 agrees at 9 bases. V was clipped by 6 bases and J by 3 bases; unmatched bases: 13. The CDR3 extends over 17 amino acids. Germline V gene lookup returns CDR1 SGHAT and CDR2 FQNNGV. DNA of the CDR3: TGTGCCAGCAGTCCGTACCGGGCTAGCGGGAAGACAGATACGCAGTATTTT. Its translation is CASSPYRASGKTDTQYF.

This chain uses TRBV4-1 with TRBJ2-1, with TRBD2 identical over 8 bases. J lost 4 bases, V lost 2 bases, and 4 bases had no gene match. This CDR3 comprises 15 residues. Germline CDR1 MGHRA, CDR2 YSYEKL. In DNA form, the CDR3 reads TGCGCCAGCAGCCAACCTAGCGGGCCTTACAATGAGCAGTTCTTC. It specifies CASSQPSGPYNEQFF.

A note on this clone: Relative to the germline gene, one junction end is altered; a read error may explain this. V is TRBV29-1 and J is TRBJ2-2; TRBD2 agrees at 12 bases. Germline lookup yields CDR1 SQVTM and CDR2 ANQGSEA. This CDR3 has 12 residues. CDR3 sequence: CSVGLAGGVLFF. The CDR3 DNA is TGCAGCGTTGGGCTAGCGGGGGGGGTGCTGTTTTTT.

The rearrangement links TRBV6-6 to TRBJ1-1; D is ambiguous. This CDR3 has 13 residues. The V and J ends lost 6 bases and 1 base respectively, with 9 bases between them. The germline V gene has CDR1 MNHNY and CDR2 SVGAGI (reference sequence). CDR3 sequence: CASSLTTNTEAFF. The CDR3 DNA reads as TGTGCCAGCAGCCTTACAACGAACACTGAAGCTTTCTTT.

This clone is a singleton in its sample. The chain joins TRBV19 to TRBJ2-7; D call uncertain. The CDR3 has 15 residues. V lost 5 bases to trimming and J lost 0 bases, with 14 bases between them. Germline V lookup: CDR1 LNHDA, CDR2 SQIVND (reference sequence). As DNA, the CDR3 is TGTGCCAGTAGTGCCCGGTGGTCCGACTCCTACGAGCAGTACTTC. Encoded protein: CASSARWSDSYEQYF.

The CDR3: CASSSNRDSSYEQYF. CDR3 DNA: TGCGCCAGCAGTTCTAACCGGGACAGCTCCTACGAGCAGTACTTC. The gene calls are TRBV4-1 and TRBJ2-7, with 7 bases aligning to TRBD1. V gave up 6 bases and J gave up 0 bases; unmatched junction bases: 8. Germline V CDR1 and CDR2: MGHRA, YSYEKL. This CDR3 region has 15 residues.

The V gene is TRBV6-1, the J gene TRBJ2-2, with TRBD1 identical over 7 bases. Looked up from germline, CDR1 is MNHNS and CDR2 is SASEGT. Germline trimming cut 1 base from V and 1 base from J; bases unmatched to any gene: 0. This CDR3 contains 15 residues. The CDR3 sequence is CASSEGTGNTGELFF. The CDR3 DNA is TGTGCCAGCAGTGAAGGGACAGGGAACACCGGGGAGCTGTTTTTT.

J is TRBJ2-3 and V is TRBV27; TRBD2 might be the D (7 bases). Germline V gene lookup returns CDR1 MNHEY and CDR2 SMNVEV (reference sequence). The V end lost 3 bases, the J end lost 2 bases, and 9 bases lay between the germline ends. This CDR3 is built from 14 residues. CDR3 protein: CASSLAGATDTQYF. The CDR3 bases are TGTGCCAGCAGTTTGGCGGGGGCCACAGATACGCAGTATTTT.